Sequencing of this T cell receptor (beta chain) was carried out in a study of T cell repertoires in ileal Crohn's disease. The overall study: The M6 sample came from neoterminal ileum during colonoscopy after surgery.

Findings of the study overall: Clonal expansions were more frequent in active smokers than non-smokers at surgery. Endoscopy was done a median about 6.8 months after surgery.

Stated time point: neoterminal ileum biopsy at postoperative endoscopy, about 6 months after surgery. Remarks on this clone: Its antigen is still unknown.

Some clones are missing from TCRdb's copy, which holds only in-frame ones; the method was immunoSEQ multiplex PCR. The sample includes about 9,000 clones, approximately 78% seen only once; the top ten take roughly 18%. CDR1 is SGHNT and CDR2 is YYREEE in the germline V gene (reference sequence). The CDR3 contains 13 residues. V shed 5 bases and J shed 8 bases, with 15 bases lying between them. The chain has TRBV5-4 and TRBJ2-3; no clear D gene. Sequenced sample: ileal tissue. This TCR derives from an adult with Crohn's disease. The CDR3 DNA reads TGTGCCAGCAGAGCGTCTATGGATGGTACGCAGTATTTT. It translates to CASRASMDGTQYF.